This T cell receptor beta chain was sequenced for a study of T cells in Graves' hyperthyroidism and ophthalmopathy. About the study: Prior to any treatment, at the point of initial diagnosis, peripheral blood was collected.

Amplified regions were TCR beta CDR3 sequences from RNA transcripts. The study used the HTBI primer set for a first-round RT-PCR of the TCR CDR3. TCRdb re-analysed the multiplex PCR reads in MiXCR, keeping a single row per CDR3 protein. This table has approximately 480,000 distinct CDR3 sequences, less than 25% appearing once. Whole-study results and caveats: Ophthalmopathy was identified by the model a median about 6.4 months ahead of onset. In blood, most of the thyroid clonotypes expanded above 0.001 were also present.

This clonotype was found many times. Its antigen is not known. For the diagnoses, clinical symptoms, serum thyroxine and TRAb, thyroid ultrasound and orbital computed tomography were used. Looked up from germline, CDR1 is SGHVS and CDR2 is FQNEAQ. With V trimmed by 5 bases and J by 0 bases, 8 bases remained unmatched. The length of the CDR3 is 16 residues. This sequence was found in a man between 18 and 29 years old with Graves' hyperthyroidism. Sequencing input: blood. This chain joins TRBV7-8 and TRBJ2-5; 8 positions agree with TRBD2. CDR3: CASSPTPGGYQETQYF. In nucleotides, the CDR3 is TGTGCCAGCAGCCCCACCCCGGGGGGGTACCAAGAGACCCAGTACTTC.